Below are 21 T cell receptor beta chains sequenced from a single sample in a study of blood T cell repertoires in COVID-19. The table came from immunoSEQ multiplex PCR; TCRdb's copy has only in-frame clones and leaves some out. The sample carries more than 80,000 clones, approximately 80% recorded once. The sample taken for sequencing was peripheral blood. These receptor sequences come from a woman aged 60 to 75 with acute or convalescent COVID-19.

This rearrangement joins TRBV15 to TRBJ2-2, with 8 positions matching TRBD1. The CDR3 runs 17 residues. Germline trimming cut 0 bases from V and 7 bases from J; bases unmatched to any gene: 10. Germline lookup yields CDR1 LNHNV and CDR2 YYDKDF (reference sequence). The CDR3 region is CATSRDQGRGLDGELFF. CDR3 bases: TGTGCCACCAGCAGAGATCAGGGCAGGGGGCTAGACGGGGAGCTGTTTTTT. The full variable domain, in which reference TRBV15 and TRBJ2-2 provide the parts outside the CDR3, is DAMVIQNPRYQVTQFGKPVTLSCSQTLNHNVMYWYQQKSSQAPKLLFHYYDKDFNNEADTPDNFQSRRPNTSFCFLDIRSPGLGDTAMYLCATSRDQGRGLDGELFFGEGSRLTVL.

The chain has TRBV9 and TRBJ2-1; D ambiguous. This CDR3 is 15 amino acids long. The V end was cut by 0 bases, the J end by 0 bases, with 7 bases between. The germline gives CDR1 SGDLS, CDR2 YYNGEE. The CDR3 coding sequence is TGTGCCAGCAGCGTAGTGTTTAGCTCCTACAATGAGCAGTTCTTC. It yields the protein CASSVVFSSYNEQFF.

The chain uses TRBV7-3 and TRBJ1-2, with D possibly being TRBD1 (6 bases). CDR3 length: 13 amino acids. V was shortened by 4 bases and J by 1 base, with 7 bases between the two germline ends. Germline values: CDR1 SGHTA, CDR2 FQGTGA. In DNA form, the CDR3 reads TGTGCCAGCAGCTCGGACAGTAACTATGGCTACACCTTC. Amino acids: CASSSDSNYGYTF.

The J gene is TRBJ1-5, the V gene TRBV5-5; 8 bases are shared with TRBD1. This CDR3 is built from 17 residues. Germline V lookup: CDR1 SGHKS, CDR2 YYEKEE (reference sequence). The ends lost 0 bases at V and 0 bases at J; junction bases unmatched: 5. CDR3 in DNA: TGTGCCAGCAGCTTGGTTCAGGGGGCCTATAGCAATCAGCCCCAGCATTTT. Protein sequence: CASSLVQGAYSNQPQHF.

This clone was picked up one time. The CDR3 loop is CAISESRSSYEQYF. CDR3 sequence (DNA): TGTGCCATCAGTGAGTCTCGGAGCTCCTACGAGCAGTACTTC. The gene calls are TRBV10-3 and TRBJ2-7, with unresolved D. There are 14 residues in the CDR3. Germline V gene sequence: CDR1 ENHRY, CDR2 SYGVKD. V shed 0 bases and J shed 0 bases, with 6 bases lying between them.

The table lists this clone with a count of one. The chain has TRBV28 and TRBJ2-2; D not resolved. Germline V lookup: CDR1 MDHEN, CDR2 SYDVKM. The CDR3 is 12 amino acids. The germline V and J ends were trimmed by 7 bases and 5 bases, with 8 bases remaining between them. Here the CDR3 DNA reads TGTGCCAGCAACTCTTTGACCGGGGAGCTGTTTTTT. This codes for CASNSLTGELFF.

The chain couples TRBV29-1 to TRBJ2-1; 7 bases are shared with TRBD2. The trim removed 7 bases at V and 1 base at J, leaving 7 bases unmatched. CDR3 length equals 14 residues. Germline V gives CDR1 SQVTM, CDR2 ANQGSEA. In DNA form, the CDR3 reads TGCAGCGGAAGGGTAGCGGGTTCCTACAATGAGCAGTTCTTC. This codes for CSGRVAGSYNEQFF.

The genes are TRBV2 and TRBJ2-7; maybe TRBD1 (7 bases). The CDR3 totals 13 residues. V was pared by 6 bases and J by 7 bases, with 16 bases between. The germline gives CDR1 SNHLY, CDR2 FYNNEI. The CDR3 protein is CASRGQRAGEQYF. CDR3 bases: TGTGCCAGCAGGGGACAGCGGGCCGGGGAGCAGTACTTC.

The gene calls are TRBV5-1 and TRBJ1-1; 7 nucleotides line up with TRBD1. Trimming cost V 4 bases and J 0 bases; bases outside gene matches: 12. The germline V gene encodes CDR1 SGHRS and CDR2 YFSETQ. The length of the CDR3 is 17 residues. The CDR3 DNA follows: TGCGCCAGCAGCCCATGGACAGGCAGCAACATGAACACTGAAGCTTTCTTT. Amino acid sequence: CASSPWTGSNMNTEAFF.

This clone was counted a few times. This chain links TRBV11-2 with TRBJ1-6; 7 nucleotides line up with TRBD1. The junction had 4 bases not matched to a gene; V was cut back by 5 bases and J by 6 bases. Germline assignment: CDR1 SGHAT and CDR2 FQNNGV. The CDR3 contains 14 residues. The CDR3 bases are TGTGCCAGCAGCCGCGACAGGGCTAATTCACCCCTCCACTTT. This sequence encodes CASSRDRANSPLHF. Full variable domain (remainder filled in from reference TRBV11-2 and TRBJ1-6): EAGVAQSPRYKIIEKRQSVAFWCNPISGHATLYWYQQILGQGPKLLIQFQNNGVVDDSQLPKDRFSAERLKGVDSTLKIQPAKLEDSAVYLCASSRDRANSPLHFGNGTRLTVT.

The chain combines TRBV10-1 with TRBJ2-1; 13 nucleotides align to TRBD2. There are 16 residues in the CDR3. V lost 6 bases, J lost 6 bases, and 8 bases stayed unmatched. From germline, CDR1 is WNHNN and CDR2 SYGVQD (reference sequence). CDR3 sequence (DNA): TGCGCCAGCAGAGAGACTAGCGGGGGGCCTGGCAATGAGCAGTTCTTC. As protein: CASRETSGGPGNEQFF.

The V call is TRBV27, the J call TRBJ1-5; 9 bases are a match to TRBD1. The CDR3 runs 14 residues. Germline lookup yields CDR1 MNHEY and CDR2 SMNVEV (reference sequence). With 6 bases clipped from V and 5 bases from J, the junction kept 5 bases outside the gene matches. The CDR3 loop reads CASSQQGAYQPQHF. CDR3 DNA: TGTGCCAGCAGCCAACAGGGGGCTTATCAGCCCCAGCATTTT.

The chain is built from TRBV7-9 and TRBJ1-1, with D tentatively TRBD1 (5 bases). The CDR3 spans 15 residues. Germline V gives CDR1 SEHNR, CDR2 FQNEAQ (reference sequence). The V gene lost 1 base and the J gene lost 0 bases, with 9 bases spanning the gap. CDR3 DNA sequence: TGTGCCAGCAGCTTAGAGACAGAGATGAACACTGAAGCTTTCTTT. Protein sequence: CASSLETEMNTEAFF. Complete variable domain (other parts from reference TRBV7-9 and TRBJ1-1): DTGVSQNPRHKITKRGQNVTFRCDPISEHNRLYWYRQTLGQGPEFLTYFQNEAQLEKSRLLSDRFSAERPKGSFSTLEIQRTEQGDSAMYLCASSLETEMNTEAFFGQGTRLTVV.

The chain couples TRBV2 to TRBJ2-2; D not resolved. V lost 3 bases, J lost 4 bases, and 9 bases lay in between. Germline assignment: CDR1 SNHLY and CDR2 FYNNEI. The CDR3 sequence is 14 residues long. This chain's CDR3 is CASSDRRLTGELFF. The CDR3 DNA sequence: TGTGCCAGCAGTGATAGAAGACTCACCGGGGAGCTGTTTTTT.

DNA of the CDR3: TGCAGTGCTAGTTTGCAGGGCTACGAGCAGTACTTC. It yields the protein CSASLQGYEQYF. The chain employs TRBV20-1 and TRBJ2-7; tentative D call: TRBD1 (5 bases). CDR3 length equals 12 residues. The V end was cut by 3 bases, the J end by 3 bases, with 9 bases between. The V gene's germline CDR1 is DFQATT and CDR2 SNEGSKA (reference sequence).

Here the CDR3 DNA reads TGTGCCATCAAGTCCACCGGACTCAGGGGCTACAATGAGCAGTTCTTC. This translates into CAIKSTGLRGYNEQFF. The V and J genes are TRBV10-3 and TRBJ2-1; TRBD1 is a possible D gene (6 bases). CDR3 length: 16 amino acids. Trimming shortened V by 7 bases and J by 3 bases, and 19 bases separated the two germline ends. Looked up from germline, CDR1 is ENHRY and CDR2 is SYGVKD.

The rearrangement joins TRBV15 to TRBJ2-2; D is uncertain. Germline V CDR1 and CDR2: LNHNV, YYDKDF (reference sequence). The CDR3 loop spans 14 amino acids. V lost 0 bases to trimming and J lost 3 bases, with 5 bases between them. CDR3 sequence reads: CATSRDRDTGELFF. In nucleotides, the CDR3 is TGTGCCACCAGCAGAGATCGGGACACCGGGGAGCTGTTTTTT. Filled out from reference TRBV15 and TRBJ2-2, the complete variable domain reads DAMVIQNPRYQVTQFGKPVTLSCSQTLNHNVMYWYQQKSSQAPKLLFHYYDKDFNNEADTPDNFQSRRPNTSFCFLDIRSPGLGDTAMYLCATSRDRDTGELFFGEGSRLTVL.

The chain combines TRBV3-1 (or the pseudogene TRBV3-2) with TRBJ2-7, with D perhaps matching TRBD1 (5 bases). The CDR3 contains 13 residues. Trimming stripped 2 bases from V and 2 bases from J, with 7 bases between. CDR1 and CDR2 (germline): LGHDT, YNNKEL (reference sequence). DNA for the CDR3: TGTGCCAGCAGCCAACGACAGACCTACGAGCAGTACTTC. It codes for CASSQRQTYEQYF.

The chain combines TRBV27 with TRBJ1-4; 7 bases line up with TRBD1. The CDR3 contains 14 residues. CDR1 is MNHEY, CDR2 SMNVEV, per germline (reference sequence). With 5 bases clipped from V and 4 bases from J, the junction kept 4 bases outside the gene matches. The CDR3 protein is CASSPGDSNEKLFF. In nucleotides, the CDR3 is TGTGCCAGCAGTCCCGGGGACAGTAATGAAAAACTGTTTTTT.

The CDR3 DNA follows: TGCGCCAGCAGCTTTAGCGGGACCGGGGAGCTGTTTTTT. This encodes CASSFSGTGELFF. The V gene is TRBV5-1, the J gene TRBJ2-2, with 7 bases lining up with TRBD2. Trimming took 2 bases from V and 5 from J; bases not matched to a gene: 0. Germline assignment: CDR1 SGHRS and CDR2 YFSETQ. CDR3 size: 13 residues.

The chain is built from TRBV7-2 and TRBJ2-7; 9 bases match TRBD2. V trimming: 3 bases; J trimming: 4 bases; junction bases outside the gene matches: 4. There are 14 residues in the CDR3. The V gene's germline CDR1 is SGHTA and CDR2 FQGNSA. This CDR3 is CASSFAAGGYEQYF. CDR3 nucleotide sequence: TGTGCCAGCAGCTTCGCAGCGGGAGGATACGAGCAGTACTTC. Full variable domain (rest looked up from reference TRBV7-2 and TRBJ2-7): GAGVSQSPSNKVTEKGKDVELRCDPISGHTALYWYRQSLGQGLEFLIYFQGNSAPDKSGLPSDRFSAERTGGSVSTLTIQRTQQEDSAVYLCASSFAAGGYEQYFGPGTRLTVT.